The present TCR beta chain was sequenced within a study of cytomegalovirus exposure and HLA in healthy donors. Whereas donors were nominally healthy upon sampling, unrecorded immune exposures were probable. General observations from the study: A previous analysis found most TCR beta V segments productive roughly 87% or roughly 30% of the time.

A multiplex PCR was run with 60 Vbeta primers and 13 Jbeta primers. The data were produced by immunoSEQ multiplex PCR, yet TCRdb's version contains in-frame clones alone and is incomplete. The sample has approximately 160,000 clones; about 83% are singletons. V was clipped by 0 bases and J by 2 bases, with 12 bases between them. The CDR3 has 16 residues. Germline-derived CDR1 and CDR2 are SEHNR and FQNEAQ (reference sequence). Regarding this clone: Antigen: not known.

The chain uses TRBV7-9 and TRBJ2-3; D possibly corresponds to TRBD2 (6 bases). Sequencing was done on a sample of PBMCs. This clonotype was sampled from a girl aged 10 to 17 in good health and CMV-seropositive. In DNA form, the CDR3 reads TGTGCCAGCAGCTTAGCGGGACTTCCCTTCACAGATACGCAGTATTTT. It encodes CASSLAGLPFTDTQYF.